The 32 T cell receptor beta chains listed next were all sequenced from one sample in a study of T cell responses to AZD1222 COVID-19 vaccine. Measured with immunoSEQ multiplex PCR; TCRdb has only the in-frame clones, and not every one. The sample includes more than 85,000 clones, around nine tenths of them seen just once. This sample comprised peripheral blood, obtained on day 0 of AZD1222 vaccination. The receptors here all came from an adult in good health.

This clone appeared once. DNA of the CDR3: TGTGCCAGCAGCCAAACCCACGTCGGGGGGGGCAATGAGCAGTTCTTC. Encoded protein: CASSQTHVGGGNEQFF. This sequence joins TRBV9 and TRBJ2-1; TRBD2 agrees at 8 bases. The trim removed 4 bases at V and 6 bases at J, leaving 12 bases unmatched. The CDR3 length is 16 residues. Germline loops: CDR1 SGDLS, CDR2 YYNGEE.

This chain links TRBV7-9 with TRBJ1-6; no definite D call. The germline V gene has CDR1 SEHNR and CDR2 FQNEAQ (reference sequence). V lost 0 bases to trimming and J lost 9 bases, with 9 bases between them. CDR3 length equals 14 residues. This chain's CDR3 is CASSLAASGSPLHF. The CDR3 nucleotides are TGTGCCAGCAGCTTAGCGGCCTCGGGTTCACCCCTCCACTTT.

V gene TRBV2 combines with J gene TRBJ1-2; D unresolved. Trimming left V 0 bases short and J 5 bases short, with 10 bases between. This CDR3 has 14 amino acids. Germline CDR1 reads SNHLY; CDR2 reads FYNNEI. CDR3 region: CASSEAGRLYGYTF. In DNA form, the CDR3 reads TGTGCCAGCAGTGAAGCGGGCAGGCTTTATGGCTACACCTTC.

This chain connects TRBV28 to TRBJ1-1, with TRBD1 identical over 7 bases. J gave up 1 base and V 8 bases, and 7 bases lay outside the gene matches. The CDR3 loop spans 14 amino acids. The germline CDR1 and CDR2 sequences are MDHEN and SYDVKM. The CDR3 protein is CASLNRGENTEAFF. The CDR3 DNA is TGTGCCAGCCTGAACAGGGGTGAGAACACTGAAGCTTTCTTT.

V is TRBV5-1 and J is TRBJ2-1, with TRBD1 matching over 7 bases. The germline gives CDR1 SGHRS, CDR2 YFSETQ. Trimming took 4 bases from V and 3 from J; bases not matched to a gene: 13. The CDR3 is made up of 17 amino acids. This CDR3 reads CASSLGTDSSNYNEQFF. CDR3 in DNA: TGCGCCAGCAGCCTAGGGACAGACTCATCCAACTACAATGAGCAGTTCTTC.

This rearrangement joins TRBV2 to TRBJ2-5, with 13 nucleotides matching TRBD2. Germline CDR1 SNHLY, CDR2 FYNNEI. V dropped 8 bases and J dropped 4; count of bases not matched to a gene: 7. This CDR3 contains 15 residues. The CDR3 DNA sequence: TGTGCCAGCTTTACTAGCGGGGGGGCAGGAGAGACCCAGTACTTC. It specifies CASFTSGGAGETQYF.

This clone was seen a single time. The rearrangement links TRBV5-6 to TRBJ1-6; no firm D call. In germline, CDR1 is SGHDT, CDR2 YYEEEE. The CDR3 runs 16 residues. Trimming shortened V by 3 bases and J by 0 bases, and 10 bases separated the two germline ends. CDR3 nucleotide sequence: TGTGCCAGCAGCTACCATAGGAGCTCCTATAATTCACCCCTCCACTTT. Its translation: CASSYHRSSYNSPLHF.

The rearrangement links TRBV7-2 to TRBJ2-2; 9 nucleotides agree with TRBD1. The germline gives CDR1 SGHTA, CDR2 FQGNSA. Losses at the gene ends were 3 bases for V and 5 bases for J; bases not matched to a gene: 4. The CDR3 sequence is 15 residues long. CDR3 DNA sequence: TGTGCCAGCAGCTTGGGACAGGGCTGGACCGGGGAGCTGTTTTTT. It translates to CASSLGQGWTGELFF.

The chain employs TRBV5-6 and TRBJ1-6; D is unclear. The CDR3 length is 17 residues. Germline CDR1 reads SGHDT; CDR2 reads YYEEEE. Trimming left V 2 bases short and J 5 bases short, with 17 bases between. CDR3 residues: CASSFLEQDRHNSPLHF. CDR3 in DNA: TGTGCCAGCAGCTTTTTAGAGCAGGATAGGCATAATTCACCCCTCCACTTT.

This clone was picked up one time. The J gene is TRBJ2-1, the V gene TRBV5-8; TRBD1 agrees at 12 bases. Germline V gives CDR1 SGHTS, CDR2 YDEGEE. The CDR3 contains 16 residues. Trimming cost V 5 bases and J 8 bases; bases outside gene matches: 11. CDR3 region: CASRRGTGGFIDEQFF. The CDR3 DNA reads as TGTGCCAGCAGGAGGGGGACAGGGGGCTTTATCGATGAGCAGTTCTTC.

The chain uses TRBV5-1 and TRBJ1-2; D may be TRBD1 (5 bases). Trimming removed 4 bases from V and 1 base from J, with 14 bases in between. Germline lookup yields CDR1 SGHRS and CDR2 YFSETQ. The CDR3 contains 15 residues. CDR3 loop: CASSPDGHLNYGYTF. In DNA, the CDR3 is TGCGCCAGCAGCCCTGACGGACATCTTAACTATGGCTACACCTTC.

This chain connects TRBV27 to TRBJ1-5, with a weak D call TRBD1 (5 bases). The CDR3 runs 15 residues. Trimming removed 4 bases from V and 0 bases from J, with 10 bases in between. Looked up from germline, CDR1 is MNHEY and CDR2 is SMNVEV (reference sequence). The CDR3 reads CASSWAGGSNQPQHF. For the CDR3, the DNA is TGTGCCAGCAGTTGGGCCGGGGGTAGCAATCAGCCCCAGCATTTT.

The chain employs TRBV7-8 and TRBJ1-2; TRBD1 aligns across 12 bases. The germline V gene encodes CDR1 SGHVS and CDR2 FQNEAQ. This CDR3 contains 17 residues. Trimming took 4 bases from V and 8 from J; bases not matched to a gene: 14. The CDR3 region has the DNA TGTGCCAGCAGCTCCCTCCCCGGGACAGGGGGCGGAGTGGGCTACACCTTC. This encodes CASSSLPGTGGGVGYTF.

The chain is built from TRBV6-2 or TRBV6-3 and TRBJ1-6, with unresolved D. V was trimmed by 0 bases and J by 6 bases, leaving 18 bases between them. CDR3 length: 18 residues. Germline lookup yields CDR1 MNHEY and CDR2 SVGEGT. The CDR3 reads CASSYSQNRGLSNSPLHF. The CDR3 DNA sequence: TGTGCCAGCAGTTACTCGCAGAACCGGGGTTTGTCTAATTCACCCCTCCACTTT.

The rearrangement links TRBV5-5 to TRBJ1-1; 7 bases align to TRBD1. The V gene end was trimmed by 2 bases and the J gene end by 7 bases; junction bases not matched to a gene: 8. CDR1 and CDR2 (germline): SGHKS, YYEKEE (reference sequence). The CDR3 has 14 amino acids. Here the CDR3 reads CASSFRGGRLEAFF. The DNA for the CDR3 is TGTGCCAGCAGCTTCAGGGGGGGTCGGCTTGAAGCTTTCTTT.

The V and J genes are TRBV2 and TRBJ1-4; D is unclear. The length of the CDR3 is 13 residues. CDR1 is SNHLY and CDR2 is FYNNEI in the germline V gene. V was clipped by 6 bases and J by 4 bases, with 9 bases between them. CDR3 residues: CASRRSLNEKLFF. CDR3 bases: TGTGCCAGCAGACGGTCCCTTAATGAAAAACTGTTTTTT.

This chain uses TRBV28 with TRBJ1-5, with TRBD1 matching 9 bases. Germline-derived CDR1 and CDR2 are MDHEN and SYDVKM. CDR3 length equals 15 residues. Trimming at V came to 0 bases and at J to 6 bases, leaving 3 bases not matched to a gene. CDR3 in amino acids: CASSLWGQGGQPQHF. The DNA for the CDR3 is TGTGCCAGCAGTTTATGGGGACAGGGCGGTCAGCCCCAGCATTTT.

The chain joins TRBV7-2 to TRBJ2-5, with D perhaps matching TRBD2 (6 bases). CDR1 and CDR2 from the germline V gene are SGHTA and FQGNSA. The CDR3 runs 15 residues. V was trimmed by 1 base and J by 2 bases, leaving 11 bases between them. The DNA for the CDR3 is TGTGCCAGCAGCTTAGGCGTGGAGGGGCAAGAGACCCAGTACTTC. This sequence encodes CASSLGVEGQETQYF.

The CDR3 spells CASSQERGIGTEAFF. The CDR3 DNA sequence: TGCGCCAGCAGCCAGGAGAGGGGGATCGGCACTGAAGCTTTCTTT. This chain joins TRBV4-3 and TRBJ1-1; TRBD1 is a possible D gene (6 bases). The V end was cut by 3 bases, the J end by 4 bases, with 15 bases between. The CDR3 is 15 residues long. The germline V gene has CDR1 LGHNA and CDR2 YSLEER.

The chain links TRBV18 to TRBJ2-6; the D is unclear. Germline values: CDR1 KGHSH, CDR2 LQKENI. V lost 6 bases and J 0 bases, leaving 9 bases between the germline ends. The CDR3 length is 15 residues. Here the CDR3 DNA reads TGTGCCAGCTCTCCTACAGACTCTGGGGCCAACGTCCTGACTTTC. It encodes CASSPTDSGANVLTF.

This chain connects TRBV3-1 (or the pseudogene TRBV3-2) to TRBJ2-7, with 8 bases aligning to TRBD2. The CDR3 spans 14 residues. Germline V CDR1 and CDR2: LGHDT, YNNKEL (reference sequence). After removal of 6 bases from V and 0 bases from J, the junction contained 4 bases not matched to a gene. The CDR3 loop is CASSSGVDSYEQYF. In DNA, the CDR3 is TGTGCCAGCAGTAGCGGGGTTGACTCCTACGAGCAGTACTTC.

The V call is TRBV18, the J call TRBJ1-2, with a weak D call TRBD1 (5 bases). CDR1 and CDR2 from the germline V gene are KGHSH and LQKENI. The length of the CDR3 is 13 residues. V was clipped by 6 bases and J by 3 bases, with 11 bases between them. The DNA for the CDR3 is TGTGCCAGCTCCCCCGGGACCGACTATGGCTACACCTTC. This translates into CASSPGTDYGYTF.

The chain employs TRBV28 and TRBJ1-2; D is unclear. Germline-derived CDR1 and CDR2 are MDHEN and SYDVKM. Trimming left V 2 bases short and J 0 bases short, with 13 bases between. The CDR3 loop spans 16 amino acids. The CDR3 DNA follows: TGTGCCAGCAGTTTAGATGGGGTAAACCCTAACTATGGCTACACCTTC. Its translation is CASSLDGVNPNYGYTF.

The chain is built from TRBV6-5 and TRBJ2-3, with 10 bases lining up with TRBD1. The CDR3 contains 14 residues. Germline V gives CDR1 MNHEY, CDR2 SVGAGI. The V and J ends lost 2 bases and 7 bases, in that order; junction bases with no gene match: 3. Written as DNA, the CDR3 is TGTGCCAGCAGTTACGGGGGACAGGGGAATACGCAGTATTTT. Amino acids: CASSYGGQGNTQYF.

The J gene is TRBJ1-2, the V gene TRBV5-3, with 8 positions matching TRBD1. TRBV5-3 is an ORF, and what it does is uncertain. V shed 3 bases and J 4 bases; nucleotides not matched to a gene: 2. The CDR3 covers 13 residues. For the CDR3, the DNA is TGTGCCAGAAGCTGGGGACAGGTCTATGGCTACACCTTC. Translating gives CARSWGQVYGYTF.

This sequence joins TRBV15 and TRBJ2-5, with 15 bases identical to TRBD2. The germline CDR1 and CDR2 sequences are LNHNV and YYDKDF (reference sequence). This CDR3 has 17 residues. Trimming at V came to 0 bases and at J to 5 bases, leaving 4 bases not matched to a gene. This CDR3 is CATSREGTSGGFETQYF. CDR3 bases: TGTGCCACCAGCAGAGAGGGGACTAGCGGGGGGTTTGAGACCCAGTACTTC.

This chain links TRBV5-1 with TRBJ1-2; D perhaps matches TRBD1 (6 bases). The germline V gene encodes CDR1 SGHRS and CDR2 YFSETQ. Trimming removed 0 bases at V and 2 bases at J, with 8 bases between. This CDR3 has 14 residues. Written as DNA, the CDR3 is TGCGCCAGCAGCTTGGTCACAGGGAACTATGGCTACACCTTC. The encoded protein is CASSLVTGNYGYTF.

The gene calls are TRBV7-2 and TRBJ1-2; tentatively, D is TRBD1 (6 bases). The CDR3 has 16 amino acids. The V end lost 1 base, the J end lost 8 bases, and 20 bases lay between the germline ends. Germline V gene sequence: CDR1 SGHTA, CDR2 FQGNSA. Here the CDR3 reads CASSLVGVLQGGGYTF. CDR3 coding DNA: TGTGCCAGCAGCTTAGTAGGGGTCTTACAGGGAGGCGGCTACACCTTC. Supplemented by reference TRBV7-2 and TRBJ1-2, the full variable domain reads GAGVSQSPSNKVTEKGKDVELRCDPISGHTALYWYRQSLGQGLEFLIYFQGNSAPDKSGLPSDRFSAERTGGSVSTLTIQRTQQEDSAVYLCASSLVGVLQGGGYTFGSGTRLTVV.

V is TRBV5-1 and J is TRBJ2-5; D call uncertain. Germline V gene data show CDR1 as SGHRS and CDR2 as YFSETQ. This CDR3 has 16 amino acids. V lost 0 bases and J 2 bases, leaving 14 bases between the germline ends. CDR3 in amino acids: CASSLGVSTTQETQYF. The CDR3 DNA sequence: TGCGCCAGCAGCTTGGGGGTCAGCACAACACAAGAGACCCAGTACTTC.

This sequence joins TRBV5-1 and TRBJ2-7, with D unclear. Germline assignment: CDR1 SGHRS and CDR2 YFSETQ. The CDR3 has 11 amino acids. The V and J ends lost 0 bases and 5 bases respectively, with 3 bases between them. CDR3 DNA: TGCGCCAGCAGCTTGGAGGACGAGCAGTACTTC. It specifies CASSLEDEQYF.

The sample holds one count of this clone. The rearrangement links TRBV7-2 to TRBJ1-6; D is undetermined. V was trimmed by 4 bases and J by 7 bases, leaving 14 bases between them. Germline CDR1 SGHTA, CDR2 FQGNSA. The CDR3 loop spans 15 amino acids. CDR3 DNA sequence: TGTGCCAGCAGCTCTGTCGGATTGGGGAATTCACCCCTCCACTTT. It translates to CASSSVGLGNSPLHF.

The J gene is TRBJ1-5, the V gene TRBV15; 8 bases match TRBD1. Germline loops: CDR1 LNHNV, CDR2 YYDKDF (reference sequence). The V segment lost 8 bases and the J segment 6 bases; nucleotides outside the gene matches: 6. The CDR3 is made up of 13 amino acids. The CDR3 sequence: CATDTGTGQPQHF. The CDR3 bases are TGTGCCACCGATACAGGGACAGGTCAGCCCCAGCATTTT.